This T cell receptor beta chain was recorded in a study of shared clonotypes between healthy human individuals. Whole-study findings and limits: Sorted-subset samples were not fully sequenced, rarefaction indicated. Generation probabilities were higher for clonotypes shared across all four sorted-subset donors than for unshared ones.

Points on this clone: Its target is unknown.

Assay execution took place at the deep level. Sorted-subset replicate PCR reactions were performed with around 200 ng DNA, corresponding to tens of thousands of T cell genomes. The repertoire was sequenced with immunoSEQ multiplex PCR; TCRdb's copy has only in-frame clones and lacks some. The sample carries more than 550,000 clones, approximately 72% recorded once. The CDR3 has 16 residues. V dropped 1 base and J dropped 0 bases, with 10 bases sitting between them. CDR1 is KGHSH and CDR2 is LQKENI in the germline V gene. This sequence was found in a woman in her twenties or thirties in good health. The sequenced material came from memory CD4+ T cells sorted from blood. The subset: CD45RA-negative fraction. The chain links TRBV18 to TRBJ2-1; either TRBD1 or TRBD2 may fit D (6 bases each). The CDR3 here is CASSPRRDISYNEQFF. As DNA, the CDR3 is TGTGCCAGCTCACCACGGAGGGACATCTCCTACAATGAGCAGTTCTTC.